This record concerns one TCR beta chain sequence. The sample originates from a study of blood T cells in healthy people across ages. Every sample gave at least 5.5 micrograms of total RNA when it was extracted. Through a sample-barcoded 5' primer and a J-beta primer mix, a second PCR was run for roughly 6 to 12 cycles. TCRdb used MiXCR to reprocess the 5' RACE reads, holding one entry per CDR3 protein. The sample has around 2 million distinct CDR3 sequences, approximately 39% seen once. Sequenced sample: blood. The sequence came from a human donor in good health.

The CDR3 DNA is TGTGCCAGCAGCTTAGGGGGACCGGGACACAACTACGAGCAGTTCTTC. Amino acids: CASSLGGPGHNYEQFF. This chain links TRBV13 with TRBJ2-1; perhaps TRBD1 as D (6 bases). The V end was cut by 0 bases, the J end by 10 bases, with 19 bases between. Germline V gene sequence: CDR1 PRHDT, CDR2 FYEKMQ (reference sequence). The CDR3 covers 16 residues.